This TCR beta chain was captured in a study of naive and memory T cell subsets. TCR cDNA received a 3' ligated oligonucleotide that carried a UMI. Adult healthy volunteers gave 2.5 ml peripheral blood for whole-blood RNA. Reverse transcription used DNase-treated unsorted total RNA, aiming for roughly 1 to 1,100 ng. This CDR3 has 11 residues. The V and J ends lost 8 bases and 0 bases respectively, with 4 bases between them. In germline, CDR1 is SGHAT, CDR2 FQNNGV. Amplification of ligated cDNA took four PCR rounds with SP2 and nested alpha and beta constant primers. Reverse transcription of blood and skin TCR RNA was primed at alpha and beta constant regions. Via MiXCR, TCRdb re-called the 5' RACE reads, giving one row per CDR3 protein. The sample contains 50,000 or so distinct CDR3 sequences, around 7.3% of which appear only once.

The rearrangement uses TRBV11-2 and TRBJ2-5; D gene ambiguous. The TCR comes from a male donor in good health. The CDR3, as DNA: TGTGCCAGCTCTCACCAAGAGACCCAGTACTTC. Encoded protein: CASSHQETQYF.